The clone carrying this T cell receptor (beta chain) has just one count. The sample belongs to a study of T cell changes during pregnancy in multiple sclerosis. Generated by immunoSEQ multiplex PCR, the TCRdb table keeps only in-frame clones and is missing some. The data show roughly 88,000 clones, about 92% seen once. This sample comprised peripheral blood, obtained in the first trimester of pregnancy. The source is a female donor with multiple sclerosis, enrolled in a pregnancy study.

For the CDR3, the DNA is TGTGCCAGCTCACCTTTCACGCCTAGCGGGTCGAACCCGGAGACCCAGTACTTC. Translated: CASSPFTPSGSNPETQYF. The genes are TRBV18 and TRBJ2-5; TRBD2 matches at 8 bases. V lost 3 bases to trimming and J lost 5 bases; unmatched junction nucleotides: 17. The CDR3 is made up of 18 amino acids. Germline V gene lookup returns CDR1 KGHSH and CDR2 LQKENI.